This TCR beta chain originates from a study of CD4 T cells in relation to SARS-CoV-2 and coronaviruses. Study conclusions and caveats: This crossreactivity analysis covered spike protein alone, no other viral proteins. Each donor contributed either pre-pandemic or post-infection samples, not both.

CDR1 SGHNT and CDR2 YYREEE come from the germline V gene (reference sequence). The CDR3 has 14 amino acids. Trimming took off 1 base at V and 4 bases at J, with 11 bases between the two ends. Some clones are missing from TCRdb's copy, which holds only in-frame ones; the method was immunoSEQ multiplex PCR. Among 65,000 or so clones, over 80% were seen once, and the ten largest hold around 1.5%. The unexposed donors gave CD4+ T cells in 2011-2018, prior to COVID-19. With respect to this clone: Its antigen is still unknown.

The clonotype was recovered from a human donor in good health. The chain uses TRBV5-4 and TRBJ2-5; maybe TRBD2 (7 bases). Sequencing was done on a sample of memory CD4+ T cells from PBMCs. In DNA form, the CDR3 reads TGTGCCAGCAGCTTGAGGGGGGGCCCAGAGACCCAGTACTTC. Protein: CASSLRGGPETQYF.